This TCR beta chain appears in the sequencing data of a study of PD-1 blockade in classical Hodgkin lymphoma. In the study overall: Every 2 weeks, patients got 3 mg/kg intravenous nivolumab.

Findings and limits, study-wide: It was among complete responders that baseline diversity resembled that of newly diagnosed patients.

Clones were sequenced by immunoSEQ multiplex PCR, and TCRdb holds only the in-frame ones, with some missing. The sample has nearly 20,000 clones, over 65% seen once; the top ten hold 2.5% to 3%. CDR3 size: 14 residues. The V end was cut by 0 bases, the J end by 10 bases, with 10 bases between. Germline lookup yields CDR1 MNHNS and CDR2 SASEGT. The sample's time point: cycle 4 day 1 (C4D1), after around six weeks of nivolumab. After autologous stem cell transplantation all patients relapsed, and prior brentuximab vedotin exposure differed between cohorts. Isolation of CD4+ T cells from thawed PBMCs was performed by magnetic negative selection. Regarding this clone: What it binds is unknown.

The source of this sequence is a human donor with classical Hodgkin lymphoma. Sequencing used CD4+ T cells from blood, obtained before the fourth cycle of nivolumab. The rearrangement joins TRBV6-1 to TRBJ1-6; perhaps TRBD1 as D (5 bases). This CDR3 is CASSEAQGGSPLHF. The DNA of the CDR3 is TGTGCCAGCAGTGAAGCGCAGGGCGGCTCACCCCTCCACTTT.